The 28 T cell receptor beta chains below come from one sample, sequenced in a study of blood T cell repertoires in COVID-19. TCRdb keeps only in-frame clones here, not all; method: immunoSEQ multiplex PCR. Counted here are some 140,000 clones, roughly 83% occurring once; the ten biggest clones make up 9.5% to 13%. Input material: peripheral blood. All receptors come from a woman aged 55-70 years with COVID-19, enrolled during active disease.

Comment on this clone: The sample holds other DNA sequences that translate to the same CDR3. The rearrangement joins TRBV11-3 to TRBJ2-3, with D hard to call. Germline CDR1 SGHNT, CDR2 YENEEA. Trimming stripped 0 bases from V and 1 base from J, with 2 bases between. CDR3 size: 13 residues. The CDR3 DNA reads TGTGCCAGCAGCTTAGACGGCACAGATACGCAGTATTTT. This translates into CASSLDGTDTQYF.

The J gene is TRBJ1-5, the V gene TRBV10-2; D might be TRBD1 (6 bases). The CDR3 is 15 amino acids. CDR1 WSHSY and CDR2 SAAADI come from the germline V gene. V lost 2 bases and J 9 bases, leaving 17 bases between the germline ends. The CDR3 bases are TGCGCCAGCAGTGAGGGACAGTCAGCCGTCGCGCCCCAGCATTTT. It yields the protein CASSEGQSAVAPQHF.

The J gene is TRBJ2-3, the V gene TRBV9; 9 positions match TRBD2. CDR1 and CDR2 (germline): SGDLS, YYNGEE. Losses at the gene ends were 0 bases for V and 4 bases for J; bases not matched to a gene: 6. The CDR3 extends over 16 amino acids. CDR3 coding DNA: TGTGCCAGCAGCGTAGAGGGCAGCGGGAGGCCAGATACGCAGTATTTT. This sequence encodes CASSVEGSGRPDTQYF.

The gene calls are TRBV5-6 and TRBJ2-3, with TRBD1 as a possible D gene (5 bases). The germline V gene encodes CDR1 SGHDT and CDR2 YYEEEE. The CDR3 runs 14 residues. The V and J ends lost 0 bases and 5 bases respectively, with 10 bases between them. CDR3 nucleotide sequence: TGTGCCAGCAGCTTGGCCGCAGGGTTAGATACGCAGTATTTT. Translated, it gives CASSLAAGLDTQYF.

The chain is built from TRBV5-6 and TRBJ2-1, with 9 bases identical to TRBD1. CDR1 is SGHDT, CDR2 YYEEEE, per germline. Trimming at V came to 4 bases and at J to 6 bases, leaving 5 bases not matched to a gene. The CDR3 length is 14 residues. The CDR3 is CASSRVTGGNEQFF. CDR3 in DNA: TGTGCCAGCAGCCGAGTGACAGGGGGCAATGAGCAGTTCTTC.

V and J are TRBV3-1 (or the pseudogene TRBV3-2) and TRBJ1-3; D call uncertain. Between the trimmed V and J ends, which lost 0 bases and 0 bases, there was a span of 12 bases. The CDR3 totals 17 residues. The germline V gene encodes CDR1 LGHDT and CDR2 YNNKEL (reference sequence). CDR3 region: CASSQDTGHYSGNTIYF. The CDR3 DNA reads TGTGCCAGCAGCCAAGATACCGGTCATTACTCTGGAAACACCATATATTTT.

The chain links TRBV5-1 to TRBJ2-7, with D unclear. Per germline, CDR1 SGHRS and CDR2 YFSETQ. This CDR3 region has 13 residues. The ends were cut back, 0 bases at V and 0 bases at J, with 4 bases in the middle. The CDR3, as DNA: TGCGCCAGCAGCTTGGACGGCTCCTACGAGCAGTACTTC. Its translation: CASSLDGSYEQYF.

The chain is built from TRBV16 and TRBJ2-1; the match to TRBD2 covers 10 bases. V was clipped by 0 bases and J by 1 base; unmatched bases: 9. Germline lookup yields CDR1 KGHSY and CDR2 FQNENV. The CDR3 runs to 19 residues. Written as DNA, the CDR3 is TGTGCCAGCAGCCAATCGGGGCTAGCGGGAGCCTCATCCTACAATGAGCAGTTCTTC. Amino acid sequence: CASSQSGLAGASSYNEQFF.

Only a few counts were recorded for this clone. The chain recombines TRBV2 with TRBJ1-1, with D uncertain. Looked up from germline, CDR1 is SNHLY and CDR2 is FYNNEI. The CDR3 is 15 amino acids. V was pared by 6 bases and J by 0 bases, with 14 bases between. The CDR3 DNA sequence: TGTGCCAGCAGCGAGCGGCGGGGAATGAACACTGAAGCTTTCTTT. Amino acids: CASSERRGMNTEAFF.

This chain uses TRBV5-1 with TRBJ1-2; D call uncertain. The CDR3 runs 16 residues. Germline V gene data show CDR1 as SGHRS and CDR2 as YFSETQ. Trimming took 5 bases from V and 4 from J, leaving 21 bases between them. This CDR3 reads CASSSVFDTSIYGYTF. CDR3 bases: TGCGCCAGCAGTTCCGTTTTCGACACGAGTATCTATGGCTACACCTTC.

V and J are TRBV7-9 and TRBJ2-1; a possible D gene is TRBD1 (6 bases). CDR1 and CDR2 from the germline V gene are SEHNR and FQNEAQ (reference sequence). V was cut by 1 base and J by 4 bases, with 14 bases left in between. The CDR3 has 16 residues. CDR3 in amino acids: CASSLVGRGWYNEQFF. CDR3 bases: TGTGCCAGCAGCTTAGTGGGCAGGGGATGGTACAATGAGCAGTTCTTC.

This clone appeared a single time. This sequence joins TRBV4-2 and TRBJ2-3, with 11 bases that match TRBD2. The trim removed 4 bases at V and 1 base at J, leaving 7 bases unmatched. CDR3 size: 17 residues. Germline V lookup: CDR1 LGHNA, CDR2 YNFKEQ. The CDR3 spells CASSPFSGRAGTDTQYF. The CDR3 DNA reads as TGTGCCAGCAGCCCATTTAGCGGGAGGGCCGGCACAGATACGCAGTATTTT.

This chain uses TRBV29-1 with TRBJ1-1, with D perhaps TRBD1 (6 bases). Germline CDR1 and CDR2: SQVTM and ANQGSEA. The CDR3 extends over 14 amino acids. Between the trimmed V and J ends, which lost 7 bases and 4 bases, there was a span of 19 bases. The CDR3 sequence: CSAGTGIKGTEAFF. In DNA, the CDR3 is TGCAGCGCCGGTACAGGGATCAAAGGCACTGAAGCTTTCTTT.

The V gene is TRBV29-1, the J gene TRBJ1-2; D may be TRBD1 (6 bases). V lost 4 bases, J lost 4 bases, and 19 bases lay in between. Germline values: CDR1 SQVTM, CDR2 ANQGSEA. The CDR3 totals 15 residues. The CDR3 coding sequence is TGCAGCGTTGCGGATTGGCAGGGGATTACCTATGGCTACACCTTC. Translation gives CSVADWQGITYGYTF.

This clone was seen a handful of times. V usage is TRBV18 and J usage is TRBJ2-1, with D tentatively TRBD2 (6 bases). The V gene lost 4 bases and the J gene lost 5 bases, with 15 bases spanning the gap. This CDR3 is built from 15 residues. From germline, CDR1 is KGHSH and CDR2 LQKENI. The CDR3 sequence: CASSHRGSGDNEQFF. The CDR3 DNA is TGTGCCAGCTCACACCGGGGTAGCGGCGACAATGAGCAGTTCTTC.

This chain connects TRBV27 to TRBJ2-5; 10 nucleotides line up with TRBD2. This CDR3 contains 11 residues. The germline CDR1 and CDR2 sequences are MNHEY and SMNVEV (reference sequence). The CDR3 protein is CGSGREETQYF. CDR3 coding DNA: TGTGGGAGCGGGAGGGAAGAGACCCAGTACTTC.

The rearrangement links TRBV9 to TRBJ2-6, with D perhaps TRBD2 (7 bases). Germline CDR1 reads SGDLS; CDR2 reads YYNGEE. V lost 6 bases, J lost 4 bases, and 14 bases lay in between. The CDR3 has 15 residues. CDR3 region: CASTRGALGANVLTF. The CDR3 nucleotides are TGTGCCAGCACACGGGGGGCGCTCGGGGCCAACGTCCTGACTTTC.

The chain carries TRBV3-1 (or the pseudogene TRBV3-2) and TRBJ2-1, with 11 bases aligning to TRBD2. CDR1 is LGHDT, CDR2 YNNKEL, per germline (reference sequence). Trimming removed 4 bases from V and 2 bases from J; junction bases left unmatched: 4. The CDR3 runs 16 residues. The CDR3 here is CASSPLTSGTYNEQFF. Written as DNA, the CDR3 is TGTGCCAGCAGCCCGCTGACTAGCGGGACCTACAATGAGCAGTTCTTC.

This chain connects TRBV2 to TRBJ1-3; TRBD1 agrees at 7 bases. The germline V gene has CDR1 SNHLY and CDR2 FYNNEI. This CDR3 spans 14 amino acids. V lost 5 bases and J lost 2; bases outside the gene matches: 3. The CDR3 is CASSRQGPGNTIYF. In nucleotides, the CDR3 is TGTGCCAGCAGTCGACAGGGCCCTGGAAACACCATATATTTT. Filled out from reference TRBV2 and TRBJ1-3, the complete variable domain reads EPEVTQTPSHQVTQMGQEVILRCVPISNHLYFYWYRQILGQKVEFLVSFYNNEISEKSEIFDDQFSVERPDGSNFTLKIRSTKLEDSAMYFCASSRQGPGNTIYFGEGSWLTVV.

The J gene is TRBJ2-1, the V gene TRBV7-6; 7 bases align to TRBD2. The germline V gene has CDR1 SGHVS and CDR2 FNYEAQ. Germline trimming cut 0 bases from V and 3 bases from J; bases unmatched to any gene: 5. CDR3 size: 16 residues. The CDR3 here is CASSLAMSSGYNEQFF. The DNA of the CDR3 is TGTGCCAGCAGCTTAGCGATGTCTAGCGGCTACAATGAGCAGTTCTTC.

The rearrangement joins TRBV6-1 to TRBJ1-3; possibly TRBD1 for D (6 bases). There are 16 residues in the CDR3. V lost 2 bases and J lost 0, with 11 bases in between. Germline loops: CDR1 MNHNS, CDR2 SASEGT. The CDR3 DNA reads as TGTGCCAGCAGTGAACTGGGGGCAGACTCTGGAAACACCATATATTTT. Translation gives CASSELGADSGNTIYF.

This clone was detected a few times. V usage is TRBV29-1 and J usage is TRBJ1-5; D ambiguous. Germline CDR1 reads SQVTM; CDR2 reads ANQGSEA. The CDR3 contains 13 residues. Trimming left V 7 bases short and J 0 bases short, with 10 bases between. CDR3 protein: CSATQDSNQPQHF. The CDR3 DNA reads as TGCAGCGCTACTCAGGATAGCAATCAGCCCCAGCATTTT.

This clone has more than one count but fewer than ten. The V and J genes are TRBV5-6 and TRBJ2-1, with TRBD2 matching over 14 bases. The J segment lost 7 bases and the V segment lost 3 bases, leaving 9 bases of the junction unmatched. The CDR3 consists of 17 residues. Germline-derived CDR1 and CDR2 are SGHDT and YYEEEE. The CDR3 region is CASSWLGLAGGLNEQFF. CDR3 in DNA: TGTGCCAGCAGCTGGCTAGGACTAGCGGGAGGTTTAAATGAGCAGTTCTTC.

The chain uses TRBV12-3 or TRBV12-4 and TRBJ1-1; D remains ambiguous. The CDR3 totals 13 residues. Trimming took 3 bases from V and 0 from J, leaving 5 bases between them. For the CDR3, the DNA is TGTGCCAGCAGTTTGCAGGTGAACACTGAAGCTTTCTTT. Its translation is CASSLQVNTEAFF.

This chain links TRBV7-3 with TRBJ2-1; D is possibly TRBD1 (5 bases). CDR1 and CDR2 from the germline V gene are SGHTA and FQGTGA. Trimming left V 1 base short and J 9 bases short, with 16 bases between. This CDR3 is built from 15 residues. CDR3 residues: CASSLSLQGNGEQFF. Written as DNA, the CDR3 is TGTGCCAGCAGCTTAAGTTTGCAGGGTAACGGTGAGCAGTTCTTC.

The gene calls are TRBV5-1 and TRBJ2-6; D gene unclear. The V gene's germline CDR1 is SGHRS and CDR2 YFSETQ. CDR3 length: 16 residues. The V end was cut by 4 bases, the J end by 2 bases, with 13 bases between. The CDR3 protein is CASSQRTKAGANVLTF. The CDR3 region has the DNA TGCGCCAGCAGCCAACGTACTAAGGCTGGGGCCAACGTCCTGACTTTC.

J is TRBJ1-1 and V is TRBV10-1; D is undetermined. V lost 2 bases to trimming and J lost 8 bases, with 12 bases between them. Per germline, CDR1 WNHNN and CDR2 SYGVQD (reference sequence). The CDR3 consists of 13 residues. This CDR3 is CASSEPGVREAFF. CDR3 in DNA: TGCGCCAGCAGTGAGCCCGGGGTGAGGGAAGCTTTCTTT.

The rearrangement links TRBV7-9 to TRBJ1-5; D not certain. The CDR3 has 13 amino acids. The V gene's germline CDR1 is SEHNR and CDR2 FQNEAQ (reference sequence). V dropped 2 bases and J dropped 3 bases, with 5 bases sitting between them. The CDR3 loop is CASSLYYNQPQHF. The CDR3 DNA is TGTGCCAGCAGCTTATACTACAATCAGCCCCAGCATTTT. Drawing the rest from reference TRBV7-9 and TRBJ1-5, the complete variable domain is DTGVSQNPRHKITKRGQNVTFRCDPISEHNRLYWYRQTLGQGPEFLTYFQNEAQLEKSRLLSDRFSAERPKGSFSTLEIQRTEQGDSAMYLCASSLYYNQPQHFGDGTRLSIL.